The 29 T cell receptor beta chains listed next were all sequenced from one sample in a study of graft-versus-host responses after intestinal transplantation. Graft specimens yielded both intraepithelial and lamina propria lymphocytes. Produced via immunoSEQ multiplex PCR; TCRdb's table is partial and in-frame only. The repertoire holds 13,000 to 15,000 clones, approximately 80% seen once, with 3.5% to 4% in the top ten. Source: ileum tissue, taken 27 days after intestinal transplant. The receptors were gathered from a human patient who received an intestinal transplant, so some T cells may come from the graft donor.

The V gene is TRBV4-2, the J gene TRBJ1-3; possible D gene TRBD1, 6 bases. The CDR3 has 16 amino acids. Germline CDR1 and CDR2: LGHNA and YNFKEQ. The germline V and J ends were trimmed by 0 bases and 1 base, with 10 bases remaining between them. CDR3 region: CASSQDSTGSGNTIYF. CDR3 in DNA: TGTGCCAGCAGCCAAGATTCCACAGGGTCTGGAAACACCATATATTTT.

The rearrangement links TRBV4-1 to TRBJ1-1, with 7 nucleotides matching TRBD1. CDR3 size: 15 residues. Looked up from germline, CDR1 is MGHRA and CDR2 is YSYEKL. The junction had 10 bases not matched to a gene; V was cut back by 1 base and J by 8 bases. The CDR3 nucleotides read TGCGCCAGCAGCCAAGCCGGGACAGAGGGCCCAGAAGCTTTCTTT. The encoded protein is CASSQAGTEGPEAFF.

The rearrangement joins TRBV11-3 to TRBJ1-1; TRBD1 matches 12 bases. Trimming took 3 bases from V and 4 from J; bases not matched to a gene: 9. In germline, CDR1 is SGHNT, CDR2 YENEEA. The CDR3 runs to 17 residues. The CDR3 DNA is TGTGCCAGCAGCTTGGGACAGGGGGCGAATAGAGCCACTGAAGCTTTCTTT. It yields the protein CASSLGQGANRATEAFF.

This sequence joins TRBV19 and TRBJ1-1; TRBD1 matches 8 bases. CDR1 and CDR2 (germline): LNHDA, SQIVND (reference sequence). Unmatched junction bases numbered 5, after V lost 6 bases and J lost 2 bases. The CDR3 length is 14 residues. This CDR3 is CASSRTGSNTEAFF. In DNA, the CDR3 is TGTGCCAGTAGCAGGACAGGGAGTAACACTGAAGCTTTCTTT.

This clone is medium-sized (0.01 to 0.1%) within its sample. V is TRBV5-4 and J is TRBJ1-3; 7 bases are shared with TRBD1. Germline V lookup: CDR1 SGHNT, CDR2 YYREEE (reference sequence). The CDR3 sequence is 15 residues long. Trimming at V came to 4 bases and at J to 0 bases, leaving 4 bases not matched to a gene. For the CDR3, the DNA is TGTGCCAGCAGCCCCGACAGGGTCTCTGGAAACACCATATATTTT. It codes for CASSPDRVSGNTIYF.

This sequence joins TRBV19 and TRBJ1-5; 9 bases are a match to TRBD1. The CDR3 spans 14 residues. The germline V gene has CDR1 LNHDA and CDR2 SQIVND (reference sequence). V lost 7 bases and J lost 4; bases outside the gene matches: 5. This chain's CDR3 is CASTAGQGNQPQHF. The CDR3 DNA is TGTGCCAGTACCGCGGGACAGGGAAATCAGCCCCAGCATTTT.

The chain has TRBV4-1 and TRBJ2-3, with TRBD2 matching 12 bases. The germline gives CDR1 MGHRA, CDR2 YSYEKL. This CDR3 has 16 residues. V dropped 3 bases and J dropped 4; count of bases not matched to a gene: 5. The CDR3 reads CASSQALAGGPDTQYF. The CDR3 nucleotides are TGCGCCAGCAGCCAGGCACTAGCGGGGGGCCCAGATACGCAGTATTTT.

This chain joins TRBV28 and TRBJ1-1, with D tentatively TRBD1 (5 bases). V lost 4 bases, J lost 7 bases, and 13 bases lay in between. CDR3 length equals 13 residues. Germline CDR1 MDHEN, CDR2 SYDVKM. The CDR3 loop reads CASSSPTEIEAFF. CDR3 in DNA: TGTGCCAGCAGTTCCCCGACAGAGATTGAAGCTTTCTTT.

The sample holds a few counts of this clone. This chain links TRBV2 with TRBJ1-2, with 7 bases identical to TRBD1. Germline V gives CDR1 SNHLY, CDR2 FYNNEI. The CDR3 totals 15 residues. V shed 5 bases and J 4 bases; nucleotides not matched to a gene: 10. CDR3 sequence (DNA): TGTGCCAGCAGTTTAGCAACAGGGGAATCCTATGGCTACACCTTC. Translated: CASSLATGESYGYTF.

The chain carries TRBV7-9 and TRBJ1-2; TRBD1 agrees at 9 bases. This CDR3 has 15 residues. Per germline, CDR1 SEHNR and CDR2 FQNEAQ (reference sequence). V dropped 0 bases and J dropped 8; count of bases not matched to a gene: 7. CDR3 region: CASSLAPDRGGGYTF. In nucleotides, the CDR3 is TGTGCCAGCAGCTTAGCGCCGGACAGGGGCGGAGGCTACACCTTC.

The J gene is TRBJ2-5, the V gene TRBV5-6; TRBD1 is a possible D gene (5 bases). This CDR3 has 16 residues. The V gene lost 0 bases and the J gene lost 3 bases, with 15 bases spanning the gap. Germline V CDR1 and CDR2: SGHDT, YYEEEE. CDR3 region: CASSLVVGRAKETQYF. The DNA of the CDR3 is TGTGCCAGCAGCTTGGTGGTCGGCAGGGCCAAAGAGACCCAGTACTTC.

This rearrangement joins TRBV6-5 to TRBJ2-5; D is undetermined. Germline loops: CDR1 MNHEY, CDR2 SVGAGI. Trimming shortened V by 5 bases and J by 2 bases, and 9 bases separated the two germline ends. The CDR3 runs 13 residues. The CDR3: CASSEENQETQYF. Written as DNA, the CDR3 is TGTGCCAGCAGTGAAGAGAATCAAGAGACCCAGTACTTC.

V usage is TRBV27 and J usage is TRBJ2-1; 11 bases agree with TRBD1. The CDR3 sequence is 17 residues long. Germline V gene sequence: CDR1 MNHEY, CDR2 SMNVEV (reference sequence). V trimming: 6 bases; J trimming: 6 bases; junction bases outside the gene matches: 13. The CDR3 region is CASRPGQGANRFNEQFF. CDR3 DNA: TGTGCCAGCAGGCCTGGACAGGGGGCGAACAGATTCAATGAGCAGTTCTTC.

The gene calls are TRBV28 and TRBJ2-7; TRBD1 aligns across 11 bases. Losses at the gene ends were 2 bases for V and 9 bases for J; bases not matched to a gene: 9. The germline V gene has CDR1 MDHEN and CDR2 SYDVKM. This CDR3 has 15 amino acids. Written as DNA, the CDR3 is TGTGCCAGCAGTTTAGGAGGACAGGGGGCACGTGTGCAGTACGTC. This sequence encodes CASSLGGQGARVQYV.

This clone has only a few counts. The chain is built from TRBV28 and TRBJ2-7; 8 positions agree with TRBD1. V was pared by 4 bases and J by 3 bases, with 5 bases of the junction left unmatched. The CDR3 runs to 14 residues. Germline lookup yields CDR1 MDHEN and CDR2 SYDVKM. The CDR3 DNA sequence: TGTGCCAGCAGTTCGCTGACAGGGGTCTACGAGCAGTACGTC. Amino acid sequence: CASSSLTGVYEQYV.

Note on this clone: The sample contains more than one DNA sequence encoding this CDR3. The V and J genes are TRBV10-3 and TRBJ1-1; no clear D gene. CDR3 size: 12 residues. Trimming took 4 bases from V and 3 from J, leaving 6 bases between them. CDR1 and CDR2 from the germline V gene are ENHRY and SYGVKD. The CDR3 spells CAISAGDTEAFF. DNA of the CDR3: TGTGCCATCAGTGCCGGGGACACTGAAGCTTTCTTT.

This chain links TRBV28 with TRBJ1-4, with 7 bases fitting TRBD1. Germline V CDR1 and CDR2: MDHEN, SYDVKM. The length of the CDR3 is 14 residues. V gave up 3 bases and J gave up 2 bases; unmatched junction bases: 0. The CDR3 is CASSLTGTNEKLFF. DNA of the CDR3: TGTGCCAGCAGTTTGACAGGGACTAATGAAAAACTGTTTTTT.

This clone has a handful of counts. The chain employs TRBV6-1 and TRBJ2-4, with a tentative D call TRBD2 (6 bases). V lost 10 bases to trimming and J lost 7 bases, with 17 bases between them. This CDR3 spans 13 amino acids. The germline V gene has CDR1 MNHNS and CDR2 SASEGT. The CDR3 coding sequence is TGTGCCACCCAGGAATCGGGACTCAACATTCAGTACTTC. Its translation: CATQESGLNIQYF.

This clone showed up just a few times. An end of the junction differs from the germline gene, which may be a read error. This sample also contains other DNA sequences that code for the same CDR3. This sequence joins TRBV7-7 and TRBJ2-5, with a possible D match to TRBD1 (5 bases). Germline CDR1 is SSHAT and CDR2 is FNYEAQ (reference sequence). This CDR3 spans 13 amino acids. For the CDR3, the DNA is TGTGCTAGCAGCCGAGACAGTCAAGAGACCCAGTACTTC. Translating gives CASSRDSQETQYF.

The rearrangement links TRBV5-6 to TRBJ1-1, with 12 bases identical to TRBD1. The CDR3 extends over 17 amino acids. After removal of 4 bases from V and 5 bases from J, the junction contained 12 bases not matched to a gene. Germline assignment: CDR1 SGHDT and CDR2 YYEEEE. CDR3 in amino acids: CASSRVGGQGARTEAFF. As DNA, the CDR3 is TGTGCCAGCAGCCGGGTTGGGGGACAGGGGGCTCGTACTGAAGCTTTCTTT. Drawing the rest from reference TRBV5-6 and TRBJ1-1, the complete variable domain is DAGVTQSPTHLIKTRGQQVTLRCSPKSGHDTVSWYQQALGQGPQFIFQYYEEEERQRGNFPDRFSGHQFPNYSSELNVNALLLGDSALYLCASSRVGGQGARTEAFFGQGTRLTVV.

A few counts support this clone. This sequence joins TRBV4-1 and TRBJ1-2, with D unclear. V gave up 0 bases and J gave up 8 bases, with 19 bases separating them. CDR3 length: 16 residues. CDR1 MGHRA and CDR2 YSYEKL come from the germline V gene. CDR3 in DNA: TGCGCCAGCAGCCAAGACAGGTCATCCGCCAGTCGGGGCTACACCTTC. Translated: CASSQDRSSASRGYTF.

The CDR3 loop reads CASSNIASYEQYV. CDR3 coding DNA: TGTGCCAGCAGTAACATAGCCTCCTACGAGCAGTACGTC. The chain couples TRBV6-6 to TRBJ2-7; D gene unclear. The CDR3 covers 13 residues. V dropped 5 bases and J dropped 0 bases, with 8 bases sitting between them. The V gene's germline CDR1 is MNHNY and CDR2 SVGAGI (reference sequence).

The chain employs TRBV9 and TRBJ2-3, with D perhaps TRBD2 (6 bases). V lost 0 bases, J lost 2 bases, and 10 bases lay in between. Germline lookup yields CDR1 SGDLS and CDR2 YYNGEE. The CDR3 runs 15 residues. CDR3: CASSVGRVNTDTQYF. CDR3 in DNA: TGTGCCAGCAGCGTAGGGAGGGTGAACACAGATACGCAGTATTTT.

This clone was counted a few times. The chain recombines TRBV28 with TRBJ2-1, with D uncertain. V was shortened by 3 bases and J by 0 bases, with 12 bases between the two germline ends. Germline V gene lookup returns CDR1 MDHEN and CDR2 SYDVKM. This CDR3 is built from 16 residues. The CDR3 sequence is CASSLVPGSSYNEQFF. In DNA form, the CDR3 reads TGTGCCAGCAGTTTGGTCCCGGGTAGCTCCTACAATGAGCAGTTCTTC. Complete variable domain (other parts from reference TRBV28 and TRBJ2-1): DVKVTQSSRYLVKRTGEKVFLECVQDMDHENMFWYRQDPGLGLRLIYFSYDVKMKEKGDIPEGYSVSREKKERFSLILESASTNQTSMYLCASSLVPGSSYNEQFFGPGTRLTVL.

This chain connects TRBV7-2 to TRBJ2-5, with a tentative D call TRBD1 (5 bases). The CDR3 totals 14 residues. Germline CDR1 is SGHTA and CDR2 is FQGNSA. Trimming stripped 1 base from V and 6 bases from J, with 12 bases between. CDR3: CASSLDPRAKTQYF. CDR3 in DNA: TGTGCCAGCAGCTTAGACCCCAGGGCAAAGACCCAGTACTTC.

The chain uses TRBV10-2 and TRBJ1-4; possible D gene TRBD1, 6 bases. The CDR3 sequence is 14 residues long. Trimming took off 5 bases at V and 2 bases at J, with 9 bases between the two ends. Germline loops: CDR1 WSHSY, CDR2 SAAADI. For the CDR3, the DNA is TGCGCCAGCAGTCAGGGGCTTACTAATGAAAAACTGTTTTTT. It yields the protein CASSQGLTNEKLFF.

V gene TRBV28 combines with J gene TRBJ2-3; TRBD2 might be the D (6 bases). V lost 6 bases, J lost 7 bases, and 20 bases lay in between. Germline V gene lookup returns CDR1 MDHEN and CDR2 SYDVKM. The CDR3 spans 15 residues. CDR3 DNA: TGTGCCAGCAGACCTACGACTAGGACTGTTCATACGCAGTATTTT. Translating it yields CASRPTTRTVHTQYF.

The rearrangement uses TRBV10-3 and TRBJ1-1; D might be TRBD1 (5 bases). This CDR3 has 15 residues. The V end was cut by 4 bases, the J end by 0 bases, with 12 bases between. From germline, CDR1 is ENHRY and CDR2 SYGVKD. The CDR3 sequence is CAISGQGIVNTEAFF. The DNA of the CDR3 is TGTGCCATCAGTGGGCAGGGCATAGTGAACACTGAAGCTTTCTTT.

This chain joins TRBV5-6 and TRBJ2-3; 9 bases are shared with TRBD2. Germline V gene sequence: CDR1 SGHDT, CDR2 YYEEEE. V lost 0 bases, J lost 3 bases, and 5 bases stayed unmatched. The CDR3 length is 16 residues. CDR3 DNA sequence: TGTGCCAGCAGCTTGGTGGGCGGGGGGGAGACAGATACGCAGTATTTT. Translating it yields CASSLVGGGETDTQYF.